The clone carrying this TCR beta chain has more than one count but fewer than ten. Its target is not known. The data stem from a study of early T cells in non-severe SARS-CoV-2 infection. Study-level results: VDJdb matching favored anti-spike CD8 responses, missing private and CD4 specificities.

One entry per CDR3 protein results from TCRdb running MiXCR on the 5' RACE reads. The sample has around 67,000 distinct CDR3 sequences, approximately 10% seen once. Trimming shortened V by 7 bases and J by 3 bases, and 16 bases separated the two germline ends. Germline V gene lookup returns CDR1 MNHEY and CDR2 SVGEGT. CDR3 length: 15 amino acids. Sample: whole blood, taken at baseline. This chain links TRBV6-2 or TRBV6-3 with TRBJ1-5; no definite D call. The TCR comes from an adult who was a healthcare worker with PCR-confirmed SARS-CoV-2 infection or an uninfected control (not recorded which). The CDR3 DNA is TGTGCCAGCAAGGCCTTGGCAGTCCTCAATCAGCCCCAGCATTTT. Amino acids: CASKALAVLNQPQHF.